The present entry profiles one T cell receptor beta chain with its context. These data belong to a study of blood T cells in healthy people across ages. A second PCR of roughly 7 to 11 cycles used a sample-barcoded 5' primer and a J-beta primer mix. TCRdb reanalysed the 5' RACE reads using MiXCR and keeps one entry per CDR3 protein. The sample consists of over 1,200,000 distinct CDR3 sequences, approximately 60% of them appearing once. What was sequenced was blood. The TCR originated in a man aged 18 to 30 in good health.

The CDR3 region is CATSRGRSSGNTIYF. In DNA form, the CDR3 reads TGTGCCACCAGCAGAGGACGGAGCTCTGGAAACACCATATATTTT. The chain links TRBV15 to TRBJ1-3; D is unresolved. The CDR3 is 15 amino acids. V shed 1 base and J shed 0 bases, with 7 bases lying between them. The germline V gene encodes CDR1 LNHNV and CDR2 YYDKDF (reference sequence).